These T cell receptor beta chains were read from a single sample in a study of cytomegalovirus exposure and HLA in healthy donors. Produced via immunoSEQ multiplex PCR; TCRdb's table is partial and in-frame only. In the table there are 150,000 or so clones, around two thirds of which are singletons. Sequencing was performed on PBMCs. The source of these receptors is a woman younger than 30 in good health and CMV-seronegative. Both conserved end residues are part of each CDR3. Each record gives: V gene, J gene, D gene, clone size, CDR3 protein, CDR3 DNA. The D gene is left open where the match is weak. Size is omitted from some rows. Given values are once, few, many or a class for expanded clones.

>TRBV9|TRBJ2-2|TRBD2|NA
CASSVALAGYTGELFF
TGTGCCAGCAGCGTAGCATTAGCGGGATACACCGGGGAGCTGTTTTTT
>TRBV28|TRBJ2-1|TRBD1|NA
CASSPGQDYNEQFF
TGTGCCAGCAGTCCAGGACAGGATTACAATGAGCAGTTCTTC
>TRBV2|TRBJ1-1|TRBD1|NA
CASRRDSKNTEAFF
TGTGCCAGCAGGAGGGACAGCAAGAACACTGAAGCTTTCTTT
>TRBV18|TRBJ1-5|NA|NA
CASPAHGDPTGPQHF
TGTGCCAGCCCTGCCCACGGGGATCCAACTGGGCCCCAGCATTTT
>TRBV27|TRBJ1-1|TRBD1|NA
CASSFAGQGVNTEAFF
TGTGCCAGCAGTTTTGCTGGACAGGGGGTAAACACTGAAGCTTTCTTT
>TRBV2|TRBJ2-5|NA|NA
CASSQGTLQETQYF
TGTGCCAGCAGTCAGGGGACACTCCAAGAGACCCAGTACTTC
>TRBV5-1|TRBJ1-2|TRBD1|NA
CASSPTGGADYGYTF
TGCGCCAGCAGCCCTACAGGGGGCGCCGACTATGGCTACACCTTC
>TRBV2|TRBJ1-2|TRBD1|few
CASMRRDSGRGYTF
TGTGCCAGCATGAGGAGGGACAGCGGTAGGGGCTACACCTTC
>TRBV29-1|TRBJ1-2|TRBD1|once
CSVEGGQGGNGYTF
TGCAGCGTTGAAGGCGGACAGGGTGGGAATGGCTACACCTTC
>TRBV18|TRBJ1-1|NA|NA
CASSPRVNSMNTEAFF
TGTGCCAGCTCACCACGCGTTAACAGTATGAACACTGAAGCTTTCTTT
>TRBV5-6|TRBJ2-7|NA|NA
CASSLNSYEQYF
TGTGCCAGCAGCCTAAATTCCTACGAGCAGTACTTC
>TRBV7-3|TRBJ1-2|NA|NA
CASSPSWQVYGYTF
TGTGCCAGCAGCCCTAGCTGGCAGGTCTATGGCTACACCTTC
>TRBV7-9|TRBJ1-5|NA|once
CASSLLNQPQHF
TGTGCCAGCAGCCTATTGAATCAGCCCCAGCATTTT
>TRBV4-2|TRBJ2-3|TRBD2|NA
CASSHDGPSTSGSTDTQYF
TGTGCCAGCAGCCATGATGGTCCCAGTACTAGCGGAAGCACAGATACGCAGTATTTT
>TRBV7-9|TRBJ2-5|NA|once
CASSFRGEETQYF
TGTGCCAGCAGCTTCAGGGGGGAAGAGACCCAGTACTTC
>TRBV11-2|TRBJ2-5|NA|NA
CASSPPGETQYF
TGTGCCAGCAGCCCACCGGGGGAGACCCAGTACTTC
>TRBV28|TRBJ1-1|TRBD1|few
CASSSPGTGLGEAFF
TGTGCCAGCAGTTCGCCGGGGACAGGCTTGGGTGAAGCTTTCTTT
>TRBV7-2|TRBJ2-5|NA|NA
CASSLIRAQETQYF
TGTGCCAGCAGCTTAATCAGGGCCCAAGAGACCCAGTACTTC
>TRBV6-5|TRBJ1-2|NA|NA
CASSYSPVNYGYTF
TGTGCCAGCAGTTACTCGCCAGTCAACTATGGCTACACCTTC
>TRBV11-3|TRBJ1-1|NA|once
CASSLDDRRDTEAFF
TGTGCCAGCAGCTTAGATGACAGGCGAGACACTGAAGCTTTCTTT
>TRBV15|TRBJ2-5|TRBD2|NA
CATSRGVRTSGAQETQYF
TGTGCCACCAGCAGGGGGGTCCGGACTAGCGGGGCCCAAGAGACCCAGTACTTC
>TRBV28|TRBJ1-2|NA|NA
CASLSGGDGLHGYTF
TGTGCCAGCCTCAGTGGAGGGGATGGCCTTCATGGCTACACCTTC
>TRBV7-9|TRBJ2-3|NA|NA
CASSPRDTQYF
TGTGCCAGCAGTCCCAGAGATACGCAGTATTTT
>TRBV19|TRBJ2-1|TRBD2|few
CAGASGRDNEQFF
TGTGCCGGGGCTAGCGGGAGGGACAATGAGCAGTTCTTC
>TRBV9|TRBJ2-2|NA|NA
CASSLRGDLNTGELFF
TGTGCCAGCAGCCTGAGAGGGGACTTGAACACCGGGGAGCTGTTTTTT
>TRBV19|TRBJ2-7|TRBD1|few
CAAQGAPYEQYF
TGTGCCGCACAGGGGGCACCCTACGAGCAGTACTTC
>TRBV12-5|TRBJ2-1|TRBD1|NA
CATQGVAHNEQFF
TGTGCCACACAGGGGGTCGCCCACAATGAGCAGTTCTTC
>TRBV19|TRBJ2-7|TRBD1|NA
CASTQGQGSYEQYF
TGTGCCAGTACCCAAGGACAGGGATCCTACGAGCAGTACTTC
>TRBV11-2|TRBJ2-7|NA|once
CASSLEQPYEQYF
TGTGCCAGCAGCTTAGAACAGCCCTACGAGCAGTACTTC
>TRBV5-4|TRBJ1-1|NA|NA
CASSLGGGGIDLNTEAFF
TGTGCCAGCAGCTTGGGCGGGGGCGGCATCGATCTGAACACTGAAGCTTTCTTT
>TRBV27|TRBJ2-7|TRBD1|NA
CASSFGQGSYEQYF
TGTGCCAGCAGTTTTGGACAGGGGAGCTACGAGCAGTACTTC
>TRBV9|TRBJ2-2|TRBD2|NA
CASSVGPGGNTGELFF
TGTGCCAGCAGCGTAGGCCCGGGAGGGAACACCGGGGAGCTGTTTTTT
>TRBV6-6|TRBJ2-3|TRBD2|NA
CASSYSTSGKDTQYF
TGTGCCAGCAGTTACTCCACTAGCGGGAAAGATACGCAGTATTTT
>TRBV2|TRBJ2-3|TRBD2|NA
CASSAGPERGADTQYF
TGTGCCAGCAGTGCAGGGCCAGAACGGGGGGCAGATACGCAGTATTTT
>TRBV5-1|TRBJ1-2|NA|NA
CASSLAGNNPNYGYTF
TGCGCCAGCAGCTTGGCCGGGAACAACCCCAACTATGGCTACACCTTC
>TRBV7-9|TRBJ2-1|TRBD1|NA
CASSLRGTGGYNEQFF
TGTGCCAGCAGCTTACGGGGGACAGGGGGATACAATGAGCAGTTCTTC
>TRBV30|TRBJ1-4|NA|few
CAWSARGKLFF
TGTGCCTGGAGCGCTAGAGGGAAACTGTTTTTT
>TRBV4-1|TRBJ1-1|TRBD1|NA
CASSQSRDRGRKAFF
TGCGCCAGCAGCCAGTCCCGGGACAGGGGACGGAAAGCTTTCTTT
>TRBV7-9|TRBJ1-1|NA|NA
CASSSRFFF
TGTGCCAGCAGCTCCAGATTTTTCTTT
>TRBV5-1|TRBJ1-1|NA|NA
CASSSKGDTEAFF
TGCGCCAGCAGCTCCAAAGGGGACACTGAAGCTTTCTTT
>TRBV7-9|TRBJ1-4|TRBD1|NA
CASSPTGSNEKLFF
TGTGCCAGCAGCCCGACAGGGAGTAATGAAAAACTGTTTTTT
>TRBV7-9|TRBJ1-1|NA|NA
CASSLQGMDTEAFF
TGTGCCAGCAGCTTACAGGGGATGGACACTGAAGCTTTCTTT
>TRBV18|TRBJ2-1|NA|NA
CASSRDGGLKNNEQFF
TGTGCCAGCTCAAGAGACGGGGGTCTGAAGAACAATGAGCAGTTCTTC
>TRBV5-1|TRBJ1-6|NA|NA
CASSLYGEDSPLHF
TGCGCCAGCAGCTTGTATGGGGAGGATTCACCCCTCCACTTT
>TRBV7-9|TRBJ2-2|NA|NA
CASSLLSDYTGELFF
TGTGCCAGCAGCTTATTAAGCGATTACACCGGGGAGCTGTTTTTT
>TRBV6-1|TRBJ1-2|NA|NA
CASSDWGWDGYTF
TGTGCCAGCAGTGACTGGGGCTGGGATGGCTACACCTTC
>TRBV6-5|TRBJ2-3|TRBD1|NA
CASSYFGQGTDTQYF
TGTGCCAGCAGTTACTTCGGACAGGGGACAGATACGCAGTATTTT
>TRBV11-3|TRBJ2-4|TRBD1|NA
CASSSPGQGGSQYF
TGTGCCAGCAGTTCCCCCGGACAGGGAGGCAGTCAGTACTTC
>TRBV19|TRBJ1-5|NA|NA
CASGGYSNQPQHF
TGTGCCAGTGGAGGTTATAGCAATCAGCCCCAGCATTTT
>TRBV18|TRBJ2-2|NA|NA
CASSPRTGTGELFF
TGTGCCAGCTCACCGAGGACTGGAACCGGGGAGCTGTTTTTT
>TRBV18|TRBJ1-5|NA|NA
CASSPGRDQPQHF
TGTGCCAGCTCACCTGGGAGGGATCAGCCCCAGCATTTT
>TRBV7-8|TRBJ2-2|NA|once
CASSLTPGELFF
TGTGCCAGCAGTCTTACACCCGGGGAGCTGTTTTTT
>TRBV9|TRBJ1-5|NA|NA
CASSVSGDQPQHF
TGTGCCAGCAGCGTGTCGGGTGATCAGCCCCAGCATTTT
>TRBV14|TRBJ1-4|TRBD1|NA
CASSPKTGLTNEKLFF
TGTGCCAGCAGCCCCAAGACAGGGTTGACTAATGAAAAACTGTTTTTT
>TRBV6-6|TRBJ2-1|NA|NA
CASRKEDYNEQFF
TGTGCCAGCAGAAAAGAGGACTACAATGAGCAGTTCTTC
>TRBV29-1|TRBJ2-3|TRBD1|NA
CSVEDVGGTGPVSQYF
TGCAGCGTTGAAGATGTCGGCGGGACAGGGCCTGTTTCGCAGTATTTT